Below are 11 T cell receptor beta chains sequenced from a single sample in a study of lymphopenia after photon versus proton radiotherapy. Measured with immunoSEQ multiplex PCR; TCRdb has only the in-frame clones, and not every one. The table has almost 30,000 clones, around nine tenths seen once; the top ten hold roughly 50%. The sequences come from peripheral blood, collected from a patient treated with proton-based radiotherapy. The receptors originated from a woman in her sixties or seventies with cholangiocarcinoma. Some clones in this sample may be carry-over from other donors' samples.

Here the CDR3 reads CASSADPSGYNEQYF. CDR3 sequence (DNA): TGTGCCAGCAGCGCGGACCCTAGCGGGTACAACGAGCAGTACTTC. V and J are TRBV9 and TRBJ2-7, with TRBD2 matching 8 bases. The CDR3 covers 15 residues. CDR1 and CDR2 (germline): SGDLS, YYNGEE. Losses at the gene ends were 3 bases for V and 5 bases for J; bases not matched to a gene: 10.

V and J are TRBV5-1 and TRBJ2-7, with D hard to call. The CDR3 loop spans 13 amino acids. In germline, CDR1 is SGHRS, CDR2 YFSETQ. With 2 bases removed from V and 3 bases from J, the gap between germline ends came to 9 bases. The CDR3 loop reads CASSFSDIYEQYF. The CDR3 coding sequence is TGCGCCAGCAGCTTTTCAGATATCTACGAGCAGTACTTC.

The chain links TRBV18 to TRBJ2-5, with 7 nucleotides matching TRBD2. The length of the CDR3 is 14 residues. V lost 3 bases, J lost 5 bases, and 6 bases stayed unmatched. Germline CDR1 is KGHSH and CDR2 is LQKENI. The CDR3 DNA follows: TGTGCCAGCTCACCGGCGGGGGACCTTGAGACCCAGTACTTC. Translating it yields CASSPAGDLETQYF. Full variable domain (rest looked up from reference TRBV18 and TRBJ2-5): NAGVMQNPRHLVRRRGQEARLRCSPMKGHSHVYWYRQLPEEGLKFMVYLQKENIIDESGMPKERFSAEFPKEGPSILRIQQVVRGDSAAYFCASSPAGDLETQYFGPGTRLLVL.

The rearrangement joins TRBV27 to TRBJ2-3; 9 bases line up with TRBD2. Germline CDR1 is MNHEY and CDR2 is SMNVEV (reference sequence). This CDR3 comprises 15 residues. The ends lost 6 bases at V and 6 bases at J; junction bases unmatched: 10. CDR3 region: CASSLLAGPGDTQYF. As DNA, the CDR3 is TGTGCCAGCAGCCTGCTAGCGGGGCCCGGGGATACGCAGTATTTT.

The CDR3 nucleotides read TGTGCCAGCAGACCCGCTAGCGGGGGCTCCTACGAGCAGTACTTC. Translated, it gives CASRPASGGSYEQYF. The chain carries TRBV2 and TRBJ2-7, with TRBD2 matching over 10 bases. V lost 6 bases to trimming and J lost 0 bases; unmatched junction nucleotides: 5. The CDR3 is made up of 15 amino acids. From germline, CDR1 is SNHLY and CDR2 FYNNEI.

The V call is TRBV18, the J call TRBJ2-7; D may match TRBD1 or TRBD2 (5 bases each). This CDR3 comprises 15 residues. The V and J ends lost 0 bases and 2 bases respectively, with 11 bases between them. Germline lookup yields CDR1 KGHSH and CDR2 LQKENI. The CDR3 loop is CASSPPGRSTYEQYF. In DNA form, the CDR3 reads TGTGCCAGCTCACCACCGGGACGCTCAACCTACGAGCAGTACTTC.

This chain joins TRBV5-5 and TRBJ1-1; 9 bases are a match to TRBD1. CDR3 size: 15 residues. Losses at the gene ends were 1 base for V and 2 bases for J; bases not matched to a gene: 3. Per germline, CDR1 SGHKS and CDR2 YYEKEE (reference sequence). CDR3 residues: CASSLTGQGNTEAFF. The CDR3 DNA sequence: TGTGCCAGCAGCTTGACGGGACAGGGAAACACTGAAGCTTTCTTT.

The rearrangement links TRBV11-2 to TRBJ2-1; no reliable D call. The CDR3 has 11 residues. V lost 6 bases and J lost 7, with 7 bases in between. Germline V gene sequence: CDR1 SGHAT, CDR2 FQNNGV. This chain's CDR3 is CASSGVNEQFF. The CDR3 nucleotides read TGTGCCAGCAGTGGGGTAAATGAGCAGTTCTTC.

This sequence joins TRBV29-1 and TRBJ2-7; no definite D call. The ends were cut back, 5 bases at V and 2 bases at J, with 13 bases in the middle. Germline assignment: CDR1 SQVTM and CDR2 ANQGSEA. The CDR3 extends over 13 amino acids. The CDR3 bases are TGCAGCGTTTTGTCTGACCGGACCTACGAGCAGTACTTC. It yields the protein CSVLSDRTYEQYF.

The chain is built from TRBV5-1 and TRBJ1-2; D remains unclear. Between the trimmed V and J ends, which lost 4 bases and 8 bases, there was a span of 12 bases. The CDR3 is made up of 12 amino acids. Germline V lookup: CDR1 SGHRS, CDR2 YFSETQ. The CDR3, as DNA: TGCGCCAGCAGCCTGGAGGGTCCGGGCTACACCTTC. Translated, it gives CASSLEGPGYTF.

In nucleotides, the CDR3 is TGCGCCAGCATGTCATTACAGGGGGATCAGCCCCAGCATTTT. Translation gives CASMSLQGDQPQHF. The chain is built from TRBV10-2 and TRBJ1-5; TRBD1 matches at 8 bases. This CDR3 is 14 amino acids long. Germline V gene data show CDR1 as WSHSY and CDR2 as SAAADI. Trimming took 7 bases from V and 5 from J; bases not matched to a gene: 7.